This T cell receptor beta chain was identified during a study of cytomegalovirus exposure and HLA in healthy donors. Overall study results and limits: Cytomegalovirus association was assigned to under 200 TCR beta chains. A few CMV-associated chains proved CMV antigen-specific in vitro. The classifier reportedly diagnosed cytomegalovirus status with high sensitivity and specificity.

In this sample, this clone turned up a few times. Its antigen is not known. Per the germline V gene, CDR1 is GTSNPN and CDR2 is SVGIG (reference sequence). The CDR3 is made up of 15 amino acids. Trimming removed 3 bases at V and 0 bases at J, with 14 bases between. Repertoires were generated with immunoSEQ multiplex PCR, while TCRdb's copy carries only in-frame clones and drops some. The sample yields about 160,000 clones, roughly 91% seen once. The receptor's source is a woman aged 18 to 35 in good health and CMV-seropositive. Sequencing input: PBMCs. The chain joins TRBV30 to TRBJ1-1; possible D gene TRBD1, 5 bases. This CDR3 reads CAWRPRGGMNTEAFF. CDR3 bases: TGTGCCTGGAGACCCCGCGGGGGAATGAACACTGAAGCTTTCTTT.